This T cell receptor (beta chain) was identified during a study of blood T cell repertoires in COVID-19. Turning to the study itself: Acute-phase and convalescent COVID-19 samples originated in the United States, Italy and Spain. From T cells, B-cell-depleted T cells, or PBMCs came the material, which was cDNA or gDNA.

Only one count was recorded for this clone. In the original processing: Amplified reference gene primers provided the basis for estimating nucleated cell counts. Here immunoSEQ multiplex PCR was the method, and the copy in TCRdb shows in-frame clones only, minus some. The V and J calls and the clone size are those of that table, but D and trimming were determined from the DNA. Among some 110,000 clones listed, roughly 80% were seen once. V lost 8 bases to trimming and J lost 0 bases, with 18 bases between them. CDR3 length: 16 residues. From germline, CDR1 is MNHNY and CDR2 SVGAGI (reference sequence).

V is TRBV6-6 and J is TRBJ2-3; D might be TRBD1 (6 bases). The sequencing input was peripheral blood. This TCR came from a woman older than 75 with acute or convalescent COVID-19. CDR3 loop: CASSSPDRSSTDTQYF. CDR3 DNA sequence: TGTGCCAGCTCGAGCCCAGACAGGTCTAGCACAGATACGCAGTATTTT.